These 10 T cell receptor beta chains were sequenced from one sample in a study of T-cell reconstitution after alpha-beta-depleted transplantation in children. During its preparation, the TCRbeta library received unique molecular identifiers. One entry per CDR3 protein, called by TCRdb with MiXCR from the PCR reads. Of hundreds of thousands of distinct CDR3 sequences in the sample, 13% were seen once. The input for sequencing was PBMCs, mostly from graft donor cells, taken 360 days after TCRalphabeta/CD19-depleted stem cell transplant. All receptors come from a male patient younger than 18 who had a stem cell transplant for acute myeloid leukemia, so the T cells may come from the graft donor.

This clonotype was found many times. V is TRBV5-1 and J is TRBJ1-6; tentative D call: TRBD1 (5 bases). V was clipped by 0 bases and J by 7 bases, with 11 bases between them. CDR3 length: 15 residues. Germline V gene lookup returns CDR1 SGHRS and CDR2 YFSETQ. CDR3 bases: TGCGCCAGCAGCTTGGATGGGGGAGGGAATTCACCCCTCCACTTT. It codes for CASSLDGGGNSPLHF.

In this sample, this clonotype turned up a few times. J is TRBJ2-3 and V is TRBV28; the match to TRBD2 covers 15 bases. The germline V gene has CDR1 MDHEN and CDR2 SYDVKM. The CDR3 runs to 17 residues. V shed 7 bases, J shed 4 bases, and the junction held 9 bases outside the gene matches. CDR3: CASNVPGLAGGSDTQYF. CDR3 in DNA: TGTGCCAGCAATGTCCCGGGACTAGCGGGAGGTTCAGATACGCAGTATTTT.

The rearrangement uses TRBV24-1 and TRBJ2-5; TRBD2 aligns across 13 bases. CDR1 is KGHDR, CDR2 SFDVKD, per germline. This CDR3 spans 17 amino acids. V was clipped by 3 bases and J by 4 bases; unmatched bases: 7. The CDR3: CATSDGTTSGRLETQYF. The CDR3 region has the DNA TGTGCCACCAGTGATGGTACGACTAGCGGGAGGTTAGAGACCCAGTACTTC.

The chain is built from TRBV20-1 and TRBJ2-3; the match to TRBD2 covers 7 bases. Germline V CDR1 and CDR2: DFQATT, SNEGSKA (reference sequence). The junction had 10 bases not matched to a gene; V was cut back by 2 bases and J by 2 bases. The CDR3 has 16 amino acids. The CDR3 DNA reads as TGCAGTGCTAGAATAGCTCCGGGAGGATACACAGATACGCAGTATTTT. Residues: CSARIAPGGYTDTQYF.

This clonotype was detected only a few times. The CDR3 DNA reads as TGTGCCAGCAGTCGATCGAGTCTAGGCTACACCTTC. It translates to CASSRSSLGYTF. The chain combines TRBV4-2 with TRBJ1-2; D is uncertain. There are 12 residues in the CDR3. Germline lookup yields CDR1 LGHNA and CDR2 YNFKEQ. V lost 6 bases to trimming and J lost 8 bases, with 13 bases between them.

This clonotype showed up just a few times. The chain couples TRBV6-2 or TRBV6-3 to TRBJ2-1; 9 bases match TRBD1. J lost 4 bases, V lost 2 bases, and 3 bases had no gene match. The CDR3 has 15 residues. The germline V gene encodes CDR1 MNHEY and CDR2 SVGEGT. The CDR3 DNA follows: TGTGCCAGCAGTTACGGGGACAGGGTTTACAATGAGCAGTTCTTC. It is translated as CASSYGDRVYNEQFF.

The table lists this clonotype with a few counts. The V call is TRBV15, the J call TRBJ2-5; TRBD2 matches at 8 bases. The CDR3 covers 17 residues. The germline V gene encodes CDR1 LNHNV and CDR2 YYDKDF (reference sequence). With 0 bases clipped from V and 4 bases from J, the junction kept 10 bases outside the gene matches. The CDR3 here is CATSRDPPGLGAETQYF. The CDR3 DNA reads TGTGCCACCAGCAGAGATCCCCCGGGACTAGGGGCAGAGACCCAGTACTTC. Full variable domain (missing parts from reference TRBV15 and TRBJ2-5): DAMVIQNPRYQVTQFGKPVTLSCSQTLNHNVMYWYQQKSSQAPKLLFHYYDKDFNNEADTPDNFQSRRPNTSFCFLDIRSPGLGDTAMYLCATSRDPPGLGAETQYFGPGTRLLVL.

The chain recombines TRBV19 with TRBJ2-5, with D possibly being TRBD2 (6 bases). The V end lost 4 bases, the J end lost 7 bases, and 7 bases lay between the germline ends. The CDR3 contains 11 residues. The V gene's germline CDR1 is LNHDA and CDR2 SQIVND (reference sequence). The CDR3 DNA reads TGTGCCAGTAGTACCGGGGGGACCCAGTACTTC. As protein: CASSTGGTQYF.

This clonotype has a handful of counts. The rearrangement links TRBV28 to TRBJ2-1; 13 bases line up with TRBD2. Germline CDR1 MDHEN, CDR2 SYDVKM. The V and J ends lost 6 bases and 8 bases, in that order; junction bases with no gene match: 16. The CDR3 has 18 amino acids. This chain's CDR3 is CASSLLPPGTSGTDEQFF. The CDR3 DNA follows: TGTGCCAGCAGCCTACTACCCCCCGGGACTAGCGGGACGGATGAGCAGTTCTTC.

V and J are TRBV28 and TRBJ2-3, with D possibly matching TRBD2 (8 bases). CDR3 length: 21 residues. Germline V gene data show CDR1 as MDHEN and CDR2 as SYDVKM. Trimming removed 6 bases from V and 6 bases from J, with 37 bases in between. CDR3 residues: CASRDDRAVARLAPTLDTQYF. DNA for the CDR3: TGTGCCAGCAGAGACGACAGGGCGGTGGCTCGACTAGCGCCCACGCTCGATACGCAGTATTTT.